One and the same sample provided the 6 T cell receptor beta chains below, sequenced in a study of CD8 T cells in ankylosing spondylitis (dated by TCRdb to 2017 to 2019). Receptor libraries were prepared by 5' RACE. The instrument given in TCRdb is Illumina HiSeq 2500. TCRdb took the public reads, trimmed them with fastp at Q25, ran MiXCR for clone calling and kept in-frame beta chains. Rows are combined by CDR3 protein, so each entry shows the most common genes and DNA. The sample table records around 150,000 distinct CDR3 sequences; about an eighth of these occur just once. The biggest ten clones account for around 4.1% of the sample. Sequencing was performed on blood, either unsorted or a sorted T cell fraction (not recorded which). Receptors were obtained from a female donor with ankylosing spondylitis or in good health (not recorded which).

This clonotype has a count of ten or more. The chain recombines TRBV7-8 with TRBJ2-2; TRBD1 is a possible D gene (5 bases). Germline CDR1 and CDR2: SGHVS and FQNEAQ. V shed 3 bases and J shed 6 bases, with 17 bases lying between them. The CDR3 runs to 16 residues. CDR3 coding DNA: TGTGCCAGCAGCTTGACCATCCTGGGGCCTGCCGGGGAGCTGTTTTTT. Its translation is CASSLTILGPAGELFF.

The V and J genes are TRBV20-1 and TRBJ2-2; D gene unclear. Looked up from germline, CDR1 is DFQATT and CDR2 is SNEGSKA (reference sequence). The CDR3 runs 13 residues. The V and J ends lost 6 bases and 6 bases respectively, with 14 bases between them. CDR3 sequence reads: CSAMGHKPGELFF. The CDR3 coding sequence is TGCAGTGCCATGGGCCACAAGCCCGGGGAGCTGTTTTTT.

This clonotype was found a few times. The CDR3 nucleotides read TGCAGTGCTTACCCGACAGCGAACTATGGCTACACCTTC. Translated: CSAYPTANYGYTF. The chain is built from TRBV20-1 and TRBJ1-2; maybe TRBD1 (5 bases). The germline V gene has CDR1 DFQATT and CDR2 SNEGSKA (reference sequence). The CDR3 sequence is 13 residues long. V shed 5 bases and J shed 2 bases, with 12 bases lying between them.

This clonotype showed up many times. V and J are TRBV3-1 and TRBJ1-5; 7 bases are shared with TRBD1. V gave up 0 bases and J gave up 7 bases; unmatched junction bases: 3. This CDR3 comprises 14 residues. The germline V gene encodes CDR1 LGHDT and CDR2 YNNKEL (reference sequence). CDR3 DNA sequence: TGTGCCAGCAGCCAAGACCACAGGGGCCAGCCCCAGCATTTT. Its protein product is CASSQDHRGQPQHF.

This clonotype came up many times. This chain uses TRBV7-9 with TRBJ2-3; D may be TRBD1 (5 bases). The CDR3 sequence is 15 residues long. Trimming removed 1 base at V and 1 base at J, with 9 bases between. The germline gives CDR1 SEHNR, CDR2 FQNEAQ (reference sequence). The CDR3 sequence: CASSLGGTRTDTQYF. The CDR3 coding sequence is TGTGCCAGCAGCTTAGGGGGCACGCGCACAGATACGCAGTATTTT.

This clonotype was found many times. The chain combines TRBV14 with TRBJ2-5; weak D call: TRBD1 (6 bases). Trimming cost V 8 bases and J 4 bases, with 14 bases left between them. Germline V gives CDR1 SGHDN, CDR2 FVKESK. This CDR3 has 13 amino acids. The CDR3 DNA reads TGTGCCAGCCAAAGGACAGCGCGAGAGACCCAGTACTTC. This translates into CASQRTARETQYF.